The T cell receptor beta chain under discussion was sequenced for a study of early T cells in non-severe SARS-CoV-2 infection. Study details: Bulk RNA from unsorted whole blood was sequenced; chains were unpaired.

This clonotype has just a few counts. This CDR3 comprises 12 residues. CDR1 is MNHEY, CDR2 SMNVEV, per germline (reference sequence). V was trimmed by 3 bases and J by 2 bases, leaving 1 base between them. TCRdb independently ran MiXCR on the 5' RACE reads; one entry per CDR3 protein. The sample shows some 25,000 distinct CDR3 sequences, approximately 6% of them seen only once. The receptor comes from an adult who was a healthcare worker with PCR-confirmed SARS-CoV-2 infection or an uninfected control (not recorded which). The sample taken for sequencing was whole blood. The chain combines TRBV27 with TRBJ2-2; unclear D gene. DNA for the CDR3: TGTGCCAGCAGTTTCAACACCGGGGAGCTGTTTTTT. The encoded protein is CASSFNTGELFF.